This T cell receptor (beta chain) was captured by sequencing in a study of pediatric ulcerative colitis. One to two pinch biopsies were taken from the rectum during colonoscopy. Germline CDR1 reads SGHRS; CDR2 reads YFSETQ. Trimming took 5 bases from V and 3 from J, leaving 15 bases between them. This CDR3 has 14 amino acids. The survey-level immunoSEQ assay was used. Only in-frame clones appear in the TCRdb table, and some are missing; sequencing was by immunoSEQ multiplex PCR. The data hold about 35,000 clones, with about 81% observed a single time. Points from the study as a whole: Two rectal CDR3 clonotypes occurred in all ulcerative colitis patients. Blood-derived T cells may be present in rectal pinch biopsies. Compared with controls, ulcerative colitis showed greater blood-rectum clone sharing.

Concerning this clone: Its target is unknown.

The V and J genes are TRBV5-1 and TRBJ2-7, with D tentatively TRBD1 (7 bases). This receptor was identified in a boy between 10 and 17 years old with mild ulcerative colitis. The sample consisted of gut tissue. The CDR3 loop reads CASSQGGSGYEQYF. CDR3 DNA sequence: TGCGCCAGCAGTCAGGGGGGAAGCGGCTACGAGCAGTACTTC.